This is a list of T cell receptor beta chains from one sample in a study of immune evolution from preneoplasia to lung adenocarcinoma. Assay used: immunoSEQ multiplex PCR; TCRdb lists only in-frame clones, some missing. Seen here are several thousand clones, just under 85% observed once, and the top ten hold approximately 2.5%. Sample: FFPE invasive lung adenocarcinoma tissue. These receptors originate from a person aged 50-75 years with lung adenocarcinoma. Both conserved end residues are part of each CDR3. D genes are given only for firm matches. Only part of the rows carry a size: once, few, many, or a class if the clone is expanded.

clone_size d_call j_call v_call cdr3_aa cdr3_nt
NA TRBD1 TRBJ1-3 TRBV4-2 CASSQEDRAGNTIYF TGTGCCAGCAGCCAAGAGGACAGGGCTGGAAACACCATATATTTT
once NA TRBJ1-1 TRBV19 CASSILAGAEAFF TGTGCCAGTAGTATTTTGGCGGGCGCTGAAGCTTTCTTT
NA NA TRBJ1-3 TRBV5-1 CASSFSGDPGNTIYF TGCGCCAGCAGCTTCTCAGGGGACCCTGGAAACACCATATATTTT
NA NA TRBJ1-3 TRBV5-1 CASSVAGRSGNTIYF TGCGCCAGCAGCGTCGCAGGGCGCTCTGGAAACACCATATATTTT
NA NA TRBJ1-1 TRBV6-4 CASKLEDSMNTEAFF TGTGCCAGCAAACTAGAGGACAGTATGAACACTGAAGCTTTCTTT
NA NA TRBJ2-5 TRBV6-5 CASSPRGATQETQYF TGTGCCAGCAGTCCCCGAGGGGCGACTCAAGAGACCCAGTACTTC
NA NA TRBJ2-4 TRBV2 CASRPRDSAKNIQYF TGTGCCAGCAGACCACGTGACAGTGCCAAAAACATTCAGTACTTC
NA TRBD1 TRBJ1-3 TRBV28 CASSSTGQGAGNTIYF TGTGCCAGCAGTTCAACGGGACAGGGGGCTGGAAACACCATATATTTT
NA NA TRBJ2-1 TRBV19 CASSPDLLAVNEQFF TGTGCCAGTAGTCCCGACCTTCTAGCAGTCAATGAGCAGTTCTTC
NA NA TRBJ2-7 TRBV20-1 CSANELYEQYF TGCAGTGCCAATGAACTATACGAGCAGTACTTC
NA NA TRBJ2-1 TRBV7-3 CASSLEGGSTPEQFF TGTGCCAGCAGCTTAGAGGGAGGAAGCACCCCTGAGCAGTTCTTC
NA NA TRBJ1-1 TRBV27 CASSPRADTEAFF TGTGCCAGCAGTCCAAGGGCAGACACTGAAGCTTTCTTT
NA NA TRBJ1-4 TRBV5-1 CASSSGNGLNEKLFF TGCGCCAGCAGTTCAGGCAATGGCCTTAATGAAAAACTGTTTTTT
NA NA TRBJ1-1 TRBV18 CASSPDTNTEAFF TGTGCCAGCTCACCGGACACGAACACTGAAGCTTTCTTT
once NA TRBJ1-1 TRBV7-8 CASSLVHTHRYEAFF TGTGCCAGCAGCTTAGTCCACACTCATAGATATGAAGCTTTCTTT
NA TRBD1 TRBJ1-5 TRBV6-6 CASGVQGDSNQPQHF TGTGCCAGCGGGGTTCAGGGGGATAGCAATCAGCCCCAGCATTTT
NA NA TRBJ2-3 TRBV9 CASSGSGRTQYF TGTGCCAGCAGCGGGTCGGGTCGTACGCAGTATTTT
NA TRBD1 TRBJ2-2 TRBV10-3 CAISHRGLGTGELFF TGTGCCATCAGCCACAGGGGGCTTGGCACCGGGGAGCTGTTTTTT
NA NA TRBJ2-5 TRBV7-9 CASSPRVPGQETQYF TGTGCCAGCAGCCCGCGGGTTCCCGGGCAAGAGACCCAGTACTTC
few NA TRBJ1-1 TRBV5-4 CASSLGDTMNTEAFF TGTGCCAGCAGCTTGGGGGATACTATGAACACTGAAGCTTTCTTT
NA TRBD1 TRBJ2-1 TRBV19 CASNWAGGYNEQFF TGTGCCAGTAACTGGGCAGGGGGCTACAATGAGCAGTTCTTC
NA TRBD2 TRBJ2-1 TRBV7-9 CASSLTSGSAYNEQFF TGTGCCAGCAGCCTGACTAGCGGGAGCGCCTACAATGAGCAGTTCTTC
NA NA TRBJ2-6 TRBV7-2 CASSLKRAPGANVLTF TGTGCCAGCAGCCTAAAACGTGCTCCTGGGGCCAACGTCCTGACTTTC
NA NA TRBJ1-1 TRBV7-9 CASSLGGTPNTEAFF TGTGCCAGCAGCTTGGGTGGGACACCGAACACTGAAGCTTTCTTT
NA NA TRBJ1-2 TRBV7-3 CASSSISGDLDGYTF TGTGCCAGCAGCTCGATCTCAGGGGATCTGGATGGCTACACCTTC
NA NA TRBJ2-1 TRBV29-1 CSVGGALDEQFF TGCAGCGTTGGTGGGGCGTTGGATGAGCAGTTCTTC
NA NA TRBJ1-1 TRBV6-1 CASSESPSTEAFF TGTGCCAGCAGTGAATCTCCGTCCACTGAAGCTTTCTTT
NA NA TRBJ1-4 TRBV7-9 CASSLGGVMFEKLFF TGTGCCAGCAGCTTAGGGGGGGTAATGTTTGAAAAACTGTTTTTT
NA NA TRBJ2-7 TRBV28 CASSFIGAGGTYEQYF TGTGCCAGCAGTTTCATCGGGGCAGGGGGGACCTACGAGCAGTACTTC
NA TRBD1 TRBJ1-5 TRBV10-1 CASSPYGTDISDQPQHF TGCGCCAGCAGCCCCTACGGGACAGATATTAGCGATCAGCCCCAGCATTTT
NA TRBD2 TRBJ2-7 TRBV5-4 CASRVGTSGPDYEQYF TGTGCCAGCAGAGTCGGGACTAGCGGGCCAGACTACGAGCAGTACTTC
NA NA TRBJ1-1 TRBV7-8 CASSPRGAPRGTEAFF TGTGCCAGCAGCCCTAGGGGGGCCCCAAGGGGAACTGAAGCTTTCTTT
once NA TRBJ1-5 TRBV30 CAWSPGAGGTQHF TGTGCCTGGAGTCCAGGGGCCGGGGGGACCCAGCATTTT
once NA TRBJ2-7 TRBV30 CAWRTGYSYEQYF TGTGCCTGGAGAACAGGCTACTCCTACGAGCAGTACTTC
NA TRBD2 TRBJ2-3 TRBV5-1 CASSVSGLSTDTQYF TGCGCCAGCAGCGTTAGCGGGCTTAGCACAGATACGCAGTATTTT
few TRBD1 TRBJ2-1 TRBV9 CASSVAGTVNNEQFF TGTGCCAGCAGCGTCGCCGGGACAGTAAACAATGAGCAGTTCTTC
NA TRBD2 TRBJ2-1 TRBV7-9 CASSFAYASGPLSYNEQFF TGTGCCAGCAGCTTTGCTTACGCTAGCGGGCCTTTGTCCTACAATGAGCAGTTCTTC
NA NA TRBJ2-7 TRBV21-1 CASSKISGRPPSSYEQYF TGTGCCAGCAGCAAAATTAGCGGGAGGCCCCCTAGCTCCTACGAGCAGTACTTC
NA NA TRBJ2-4 TRBV7-9 CASSLGAGLAKNIQYF TGTGCCAGCAGCTTAGGGGCAGGCCTAGCCAAAAACATTCAGTACTTC
NA NA TRBJ2-7 TRBV10-2 CASSAVTGTVGSEQYF TGCGCCAGCAGTGCTGTAACCGGGACCGTAGGCTCCGAGCAGTACTTC
NA TRBD2 TRBJ2-5 TRBV7-2 CASSPWAGGSPEETQYF TGTGCCAGCAGCCCCTGGGCTGGCGGGAGCCCCGAAGAGACCCAGTACTTC
NA TRBD2 TRBJ2-3 TRBV4-1 CASSLSGSPHTDTQYF TGCGCCAGCAGCCTTAGCGGGTCGCCCCACACAGATACGCAGTATTTT
NA NA TRBJ2-7 TRBV28 CASSPASGGAYEQYF TGTGCCAGCAGTCCGGCGTCCGGGGGAGCCTACGAGCAGTACTTC
NA NA TRBJ2-1 TRBV6-6 CASSYSIRPEEQFF TGTGCCAGCAGTTACTCGATAAGACCAGAAGAGCAGTTCTTC
NA NA TRBJ1-5 TRBV7-8 CASSLSSQPQHF TGTGCCAGCAGCTTATCATCTCAGCCCCAGCATTTT
NA TRBD1 TRBJ2-3 TRBV10-2 CASSEPSGGADTQYF TGCGCCAGCAGCGAGCCGTCAGGGGGCGCAGATACGCAGTATTTT
NA TRBD2 TRBJ2-3 TRBV6-4 CASSKASGSTDTQYF TGTGCCAGCAGTAAGGCTAGCGGGAGCACAGATACGCAGTATTTT
NA NA TRBJ2-2 TRBV5-1 CASSLGARTNTGELFF TGCGCCAGCAGCTTGGGAGCCAGGACGAACACCGGGGAGCTGTTTTTT
medium-sized NA TRBJ1-2 TRBV5-1 CASGGALPDGYTF TGCGCCAGTGGCGGTGCCCTCCCGGATGGCTACACCTTC